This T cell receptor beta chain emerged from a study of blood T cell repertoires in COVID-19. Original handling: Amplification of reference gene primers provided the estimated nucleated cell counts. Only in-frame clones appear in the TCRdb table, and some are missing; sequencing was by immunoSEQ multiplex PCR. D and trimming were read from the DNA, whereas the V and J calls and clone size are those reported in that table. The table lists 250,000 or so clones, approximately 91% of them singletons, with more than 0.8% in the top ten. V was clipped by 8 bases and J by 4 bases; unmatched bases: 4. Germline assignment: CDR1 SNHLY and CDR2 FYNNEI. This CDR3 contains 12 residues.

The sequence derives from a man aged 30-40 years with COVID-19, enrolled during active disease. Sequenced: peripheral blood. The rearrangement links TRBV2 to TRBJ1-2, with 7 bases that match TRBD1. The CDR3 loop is CASGAGGYGYTF. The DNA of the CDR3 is TGTGCCAGCGGGGCAGGGGGCTATGGCTACACCTTC.